Below are 18 T cell receptor beta chains sequenced from a single sample in a study of blood T cell repertoires in COVID-19 (dated by TCRdb to about 2020). The library was built by means of the immunoSEQ multiplex PCR assay. Not all clones reach the TCRdb copy of this immuneACCESS table, which keeps in-frame sequences only. Checked studies attribute under half of the gap to unresolved V genes and leave the rest unexplained. Recorded for this sample are some 200,000 clones; roughly 84% of them occurred a single time. About 2.7% of the sample belongs to the ten largest clones. Material for sequencing was peripheral blood. These receptors were obtained from a human donor with acute or convalescent COVID-19. The donor label of this sample is uncertain.

The chain employs TRBV19 and TRBJ1-2; maybe TRBD1 (6 bases). CDR3 length: 15 amino acids. Trimming left V 3 bases short and J 5 bases short, with 16 bases between. The germline V gene encodes CDR1 LNHDA and CDR2 SQIVND (reference sequence). CDR3 bases: TGTGCCAGTAGTATCCCCGGGTCCCAGGGGTATGGCTACACCTTC. It specifies CASSIPGSQGYGYTF.

This clone was counted once. V is TRBV5-1 and J is TRBJ2-1; perhaps TRBD2 as D (7 bases). The CDR3 runs to 16 residues. The germline V gene has CDR1 SGHRS and CDR2 YFSETQ. V was shortened by 0 bases and J by 4 bases, with 14 bases between the two germline ends. In DNA form, the CDR3 reads TGCGCCAGCAGCTTGGCCCCAGGGAGGGGGTACAATGAGCAGTTCTTC. Residues: CASSLAPGRGYNEQFF.

The J gene is TRBJ1-1, the V gene TRBV30; D may be TRBD1 (6 bases). This CDR3 region has 13 residues. The V end lost 4 bases, the J end lost 1 base, and 10 bases lay between the germline ends. Germline values: CDR1 GTSNPN, CDR2 SVGIG (reference sequence). The CDR3 is CAWNREGNTEAFF. For the CDR3, the DNA is TGTGCCTGGAACAGGGAGGGGAACACTGAAGCTTTCTTT.

V gene TRBV5-1 combines with J gene TRBJ2-3; a weak D match, TRBD2 (6 bases). The CDR3 runs 15 residues. CDR1 and CDR2 from the germline V gene are SGHRS and YFSETQ. Deletions cut 0 bases from V and 3 bases from J, with 11 bases between. CDR3 nucleotide sequence: TGCGCCAGCAGCTTGGGACTAGGTCGTACAGATACGCAGTATTTT. This gives the protein CASSLGLGRTDTQYF.

The chain joins TRBV5-4 to TRBJ2-7, with 10 bases lining up with TRBD2. Germline V gene lookup returns CDR1 SGHNT and CDR2 YYREEE (reference sequence). With V trimmed by 4 bases and J by 2 bases, 6 bases remained unmatched. The CDR3 has 15 amino acids. As DNA, the CDR3 is TGTGCCAGCAGCACACTAGCGGGGCAAACCTACGAGCAGTACTTC. Its protein product is CASSTLAGQTYEQYF. Complete variable domain (other parts from reference TRBV5-4 and TRBJ2-7): ETGVTQSPTHLIKTRGQQVTLRCSSQSGHNTVSWYQQALGQGPQFIFQYYREEENGRGNFPPRFSGLQFPNYSSELNVNALELDDSALYLCASSTLAGQTYEQYFGPGTRLTVT.

This clone was seen once. The chain carries TRBV10-1 and TRBJ2-2; 14 bases map to TRBD2. CDR1 and CDR2 from the germline V gene are WNHNN and SYGVQD (reference sequence). The CDR3 runs 15 residues. With V trimmed by 4 bases and J by 8 bases, 3 bases remained unmatched. The CDR3 is CASSAGLAGAGELFF. In nucleotides, the CDR3 is TGCGCCAGCAGTGCGGGACTAGCGGGAGCGGGGGAGCTGTTTTTT.

V is TRBV30 and J is TRBJ2-1; 7 bases are a match to TRBD1. Germline CDR1 is GTSNPN and CDR2 is SVGIG (reference sequence). Trimming at V came to 5 bases and at J to 7 bases, leaving 8 bases not matched to a gene. The CDR3 covers 13 residues. The CDR3 DNA reads TGTGCCTGGGAACAGGGGTCAAGGAATGAGCAGTTCTTC. It codes for CAWEQGSRNEQFF.

This chain connects TRBV3-1 (or the pseudogene TRBV3-2) to TRBJ1-5, with 7 bases lining up with TRBD1. Germline V CDR1 and CDR2: LGHDT, YNNKEL (reference sequence). The CDR3 has 14 residues. V was pared by 5 bases and J by 2 bases, with 3 bases of the junction left unmatched. As DNA, the CDR3 is TGTGCCAGCAGCGTGGGACAGCGCAATCAGCCCCAGCATTTT. Its translation: CASSVGQRNQPQHF.

The chain employs TRBV30 and TRBJ2-2, with 7 bases that match TRBD2. With 3 bases clipped from V and 4 bases from J, the junction kept 5 bases outside the gene matches. The CDR3 extends over 14 amino acids. In germline, CDR1 is GTSNPN, CDR2 SVGIG (reference sequence). The CDR3 spells CAWRGLAATGELFF. DNA for the CDR3: TGTGCCTGGAGGGGGCTAGCGGCCACCGGGGAGCTGTTTTTT. The full variable domain, rest sourced from reference TRBV30 and TRBJ2-2, is SQTIHQWPATLVQPVGSPLSLECTVEGTSNPNLYWYRQAAGRGLQLLFYSVGIGQISSEVPQNLSASRPQDRQFILSSKKLLLSDSGFYLCAWRGLAATGELFFGEGSRLTVL.

The J gene is TRBJ2-7, the V gene TRBV6-6; 8 bases are a match to TRBD1. V was pared by 5 bases and J by 3 bases, with 15 bases of the junction left unmatched. The CDR3 consists of 17 residues. The germline CDR1 and CDR2 sequences are MNHNY and SVGAGI (reference sequence). The CDR3, as DNA: TGTGCCAGCAGTCGATCACCTCCTTCGACAGGGGACTACGAGCAGTACTTC. It is translated as CASSRSPPSTGDYEQYF.

The chain carries TRBV27 and TRBJ2-7; 9 bases line up with TRBD1. The trim removed 5 bases at V and 5 bases at J, leaving 10 bases unmatched. The germline V gene has CDR1 MNHEY and CDR2 SMNVEV (reference sequence). The CDR3 spans 15 residues. The CDR3 DNA reads as TGTGCCAGCAGTGATGGGACAGGGAGTAGGAACGAGCAGTACTTC. Translation: CASSDGTGSRNEQYF.

This chain connects TRBV11-2 to TRBJ2-7, with 7 nucleotides matching TRBD2. Germline V gene lookup returns CDR1 SGHAT and CDR2 FQNNGV. This CDR3 comprises 17 residues. J was trimmed by 3 bases and V by 5 bases; bases with no gene match: 16. CDR3 residues: CASSLSWGAGESYEQYF. The CDR3 DNA reads as TGTGCCAGCAGCCTCTCCTGGGGTGCGGGAGAAAGCTACGAGCAGTACTTC.

The chain recombines TRBV7-2 with TRBJ2-6; a possible D gene is TRBD2 (5 bases). The germline gives CDR1 SGHTA, CDR2 FQGNSA. This CDR3 region has 15 residues. The V and J ends lost 4 bases and 0 bases respectively, with 7 bases between them. CDR3 sequence reads: CASSSGSSGANVLTF. The CDR3 DNA reads as TGTGCCAGCAGCTCGGGGAGCTCTGGGGCCAACGTCCTGACTTTC.

Remarks on this clone: The sample holds other DNA sequences that translate to the same CDR3. The chain carries TRBV11-2 and TRBJ2-3; D might be TRBD2 (7 bases). Germline CDR1 reads SGHAT; CDR2 reads FQNNGV. Between the trimmed V and J ends, which lost 3 bases and 2 bases, there was a span of 15 bases. The CDR3 is 16 residues long. CDR3 amino acids: CASSLAGGPTTDTQYF. The CDR3 region has the DNA TGTGCCAGCAGCTTGGCCGGGGGGCCTACCACAGATACGCAGTATTTT. The full variable domain, its missing parts supplied by reference TRBV11-2 and TRBJ2-3, is EAGVAQSPRYKIIEKRQSVAFWCNPISGHATLYWYQQILGQGPKLLIQFQNNGVVDDSQLPKDRFSAERLKGVDSTLKIQPAKLEDSAVYLCASSLAGGPTTDTQYFGPGTRLTVL.

The rearrangement joins TRBV4-2 to TRBJ1-3; D gene uncertain. CDR3 size: 17 residues. V was trimmed by 0 bases and J by 0 bases, leaving 12 bases between them. CDR1 and CDR2 (germline): LGHNA, YNFKEQ. The CDR3 here is CASSQDRPGSSGNTIYF. As DNA, the CDR3 is TGTGCCAGCAGCCAAGATCGTCCGGGGAGCTCTGGAAACACCATATATTTT.

The chain uses TRBV27 and TRBJ1-2; weak D call: TRBD1 (6 bases). The CDR3 totals 14 residues. Trimming took 5 bases from V and 8 from J, leaving 18 bases between them. Germline CDR1 is MNHEY and CDR2 is SMNVEV (reference sequence). This CDR3 is CASSQGGPGRGYTF. The CDR3 nucleotides are TGTGCCAGCAGTCAAGGGGGTCCTGGCCGGGGCTACACCTTC.

This chain links TRBV6-5 with TRBJ2-4; the D is unclear. The CDR3 contains 16 residues. The germline gives CDR1 MNHEY, CDR2 SVGAGI. V dropped 4 bases and J dropped 0 bases, with 13 bases sitting between them. CDR3 nucleotide sequence: TGTGCCAGCAGTTTTTCAGGCTCTATAGCCAAAAACATTCAGTACTTC. Protein product: CASSFSGSIAKNIQYF.

The rearrangement joins TRBV18 to TRBJ2-1; 12 bases line up with TRBD1. Looked up from germline, CDR1 is KGHSH and CDR2 is LQKENI. This CDR3 is built from 14 residues. The V and J ends lost 4 bases and 10 bases, in that order; junction bases with no gene match: 5. CDR3 sequence reads: CASSRPGTGGEQFF. In DNA form, the CDR3 reads TGTGCCAGCTCACGTCCTGGGACAGGGGGCGAGCAGTTCTTC.